The 13 T cell receptor beta chains reported below all come from one sample, sequenced in a study of spatial heterogeneity in lung cancer. MiXCR, applied by TCRdb to the 5' RACE reads, yields one record per CDR3 protein. The top ten hold under 40% of the sample, which has 13,000 to 15,000 distinct CDR3 sequences, 9.5% to 14% seen once. Specified time point: sample taken at primary tumor resection. Unsorted whole RNA from tumor, nontumor lung or frozen PBMC underwent sequencing. Source: PBMCs, taken at surgery. The receptors were gathered from a female donor with early-stage non-small cell lung cancer.

The sample holds a few counts of this clonotype. The chain carries TRBV3-1 and TRBJ2-3; TRBD1 or TRBD2 may be the D gene (5 bases each). The V end was cut by 7 bases, the J end by 2 bases, with 19 bases between. Germline V gene sequence: CDR1 LGHDT, CDR2 YNNKEL (reference sequence). This CDR3 spans 16 amino acids. DNA of the CDR3: TGTGCCAGCAAACCTCGGGACCCTCAACCCACAGATACGCAGTATTTT. This gives the protein CASKPRDPQPTDTQYF.

This clonotype was picked up a small number of times. This chain links TRBV28 with TRBJ1-1; D ambiguous. Germline lookup yields CDR1 MDHEN and CDR2 SYDVKM. V lost 7 bases, J lost 6 bases, and 12 bases lay in between. This CDR3 region has 12 residues. The CDR3 spells CASTLSPAEAFF. In DNA form, the CDR3 reads TGTGCCAGCACCCTCTCCCCTGCTGAAGCTTTCTTT.

This clonotype appeared many times. The chain combines TRBV19 with TRBJ1-6, with 10 bases lining up with TRBD1. V lost 5 bases, J lost 6 bases, and 7 bases stayed unmatched. Looked up from germline, CDR1 is LNHDA and CDR2 is SQIVND (reference sequence). CDR3 length equals 16 residues. CDR3 sequence: CASSPTGGRANSPLHF. The CDR3 DNA reads as TGTGCCAGTAGTCCGACAGGGGGCAGAGCTAATTCACCCCTCCACTTT.

This clonotype was picked up a small number of times. The chain couples TRBV12-3 or TRBV12-4 to TRBJ1-1; D is perhaps TRBD1 (5 bases). The V and J ends lost 10 bases and 2 bases respectively, with 14 bases between them. There are 13 residues in the CDR3. The CDR3 protein is CATRRGGNTEAFF. For the CDR3, the DNA is TGTGCCACCCGGAGGGGAGGAAACACTGAAGCTTTCTTT.

This clonotype was observed a handful of times. V gene TRBV3-1 combines with J gene TRBJ2-5, with 9 bases that match TRBD2. There are 17 residues in the CDR3. Germline assignment: CDR1 LGHDT and CDR2 YNNKEL (reference sequence). The junction had 9 bases not matched to a gene; V was cut back by 0 bases and J by 4 bases. CDR3 sequence: CASSQDVTSGLGETQYF. The CDR3 DNA reads TGTGCCAGCAGCCAAGATGTAACTAGCGGGCTTGGAGAGACCCAGTACTTC.

This clonotype was observed many times. The chain employs TRBV24-1 and TRBJ2-1; 7 bases align to TRBD2. The CDR3 totals 13 residues. Germline CDR1 and CDR2: KGHDR and SFDVKD. V lost 3 bases and J lost 5; bases outside the gene matches: 0. CDR3 amino acids: CATSDSGNNEQFF. CDR3 in DNA: TGTGCCACCAGTGATAGCGGGAACAATGAGCAGTTCTTC.

By frequency in the sample, this clonotype is medium-sized. This chain joins TRBV5-8 and TRBJ1-5; 11 bases are shared with TRBD1. This CDR3 contains 15 residues. V was pared by 4 bases and J by 6 bases, with 6 bases of the junction left unmatched. CDR1 and CDR2 (germline): SGHTS, YDEGEE. As DNA, the CDR3 is TGTGCCAGCAGCACAGGACAGGGGGCTTTTCAGCCCCAGCATTTT. It encodes CASSTGQGAFQPQHF. Drawing the rest from reference TRBV5-8 and TRBJ1-5, the complete variable domain is EAGVTQSPTHLIKTRGQQATLRCSPISGHTSVYWYQQALGLGLQFLLWYDEGEERNRGNFPPRFSGRQFPNYSSELNVNALELEDSALYLCASSTGQGAFQPQHFGDGTRLSIL.

This clonotype was detected many times. The chain uses TRBV5-1 and TRBJ2-1, with 12 positions matching TRBD2. Losses at the gene ends were 1 base for V and 10 bases for J; bases not matched to a gene: 6. The CDR3 has 15 residues. The germline gives CDR1 SGHRS, CDR2 YFSETQ. CDR3 protein: CASSLTASGGAEQFF. In DNA, the CDR3 is TGCGCCAGCAGCTTGACGGCTAGCGGGGGGGCAGAGCAGTTCTTC.

In this sample, this clonotype turned up once. The genes are TRBV7-9 and TRBJ2-3; D uncertain. This CDR3 has 13 residues. The germline V gene encodes CDR1 SEHNR and CDR2 FQNEAQ (reference sequence). The V end lost 4 bases, the J end lost 3 bases, and 8 bases lay between the germline ends. CDR3 region: CASSSAGTDTQYF. The DNA of the CDR3 is TGTGCCAGCAGCTCCGCTGGAACAGATACGCAGTATTTT.

This clonotype was found a few times. The CDR3 nucleotides read TGCAGCGTTGAAAGGGGACAGGGGTACTATGGCTACACCTTC. It translates to CSVERGQGYYGYTF. V is TRBV29-1 and J is TRBJ1-2; 10 bases are shared with TRBD1. V was clipped by 2 bases and J by 3 bases; unmatched bases: 3. Germline CDR1 SQVTM, CDR2 ANQGSEA. CDR3 size: 14 residues.

This clonotype was seen repeatedly, ten times or more. This chain joins TRBV29-1 and TRBJ2-5; 7 bases map to TRBD1. Per germline, CDR1 SQVTM and CDR2 ANQGSEA. V shed 7 bases and J 1 base; nucleotides not matched to a gene: 21. CDR3 length: 18 amino acids. The CDR3 nucleotides are TGCAGCGCGGAGGAAGGGGGCAGAAGTGGCAACCTCCAAGAGACCCAGTACTTC. Its translation: CSAEEGGRSGNLQETQYF.

By sample fraction, this clonotype is medium-sized. The rearrangement links TRBV5-8 to TRBJ2-7, with D perhaps assigned TRBD1 or TRBD2 (5 bases each). There are 16 residues in the CDR3. Germline CDR1 is SGHTS and CDR2 is YDEGEE. The V and J ends lost 5 bases and 7 bases respectively, with 25 bases between them. This chain's CDR3 is CASRASSGTKSLEQYF. DNA of the CDR3: TGTGCCAGCAGGGCCTCCTCCGGGACCAAGAGCCTGGAGCAGTACTTC.

This clonotype was observed at least ten times. The chain couples TRBV6-1 to TRBJ2-5, with D perhaps TRBD1 or TRBD2 (5 bases each). The CDR3 consists of 14 residues. With 1 base removed from V and 7 bases from J, the gap between germline ends came to 13 bases. Germline CDR1 is MNHNS and CDR2 is SASEGT. CDR3 DNA sequence: TGTGCCAGCAGTGAAGGAGCCGACAGCGGGACCCAGTACTTC. Protein: CASSEGADSGTQYF.